These 22 T cell receptor beta chains share one sample of origin, sequenced in a study of response to subunit inactivated influenza vaccine. TCRdb re-analysed the RT-PCR reads in MiXCR, keeping a single row per CDR3 protein. The repertoire holds approximately 700,000 distinct CDR3 sequences, with over 11% as singletons. The starting material was PBMCs from blood, obtained roughly 15 days before vaccination. These receptors were obtained from a middle-aged man who received an inactivated influenza vaccine.

This clonotype was recorded a few times. This rearrangement joins TRBV7-3 to TRBJ2-1; D assignment may be TRBD1 or TRBD2 (5 bases each). CDR1 and CDR2 (germline): SGHTA, FQGTGA. The V gene lost 5 bases and the J gene lost 8 bases, with 19 bases spanning the gap. The CDR3 sequence is 15 residues long. Written as DNA, the CDR3 is TGTGCCAGCAGCATGAAGCTAGAGCAGGGAGATGAGCAGTTCTTC. Its protein product is CASSMKLEQGDEQFF.

This chain uses TRBV11-2 with TRBJ2-7; weak D call: TRBD2 (7 bases). Germline V CDR1 and CDR2: SGHAT, FQNNGV. The CDR3 sequence is 14 residues long. V lost 4 bases, J lost 2 bases, and 12 bases lay in between. CDR3 region: CASSSQGGTYEQYF. The CDR3 coding sequence is TGTGCCAGCAGCTCACAGGGAGGGACCTACGAGCAGTACTTC.

The rearrangement uses TRBV7-2 and TRBJ2-1; weak D call: TRBD1 (6 bases). The V gene's germline CDR1 is SGHTA and CDR2 FQGNSA. CDR3 length equals 17 residues. Trimming left V 1 base short and J 5 bases short, with 18 bases between. The CDR3 protein is CASSLGTGPGANNEQFF. CDR3 DNA: TGTGCCAGCAGCTTAGGTACCGGTCCAGGGGCCAACAATGAGCAGTTCTTC.

This clonotype was observed a few times. V and J are TRBV27 and TRBJ2-7, with D perhaps assigned TRBD1 or TRBD2 (5 bases each). The CDR3 loop spans 16 amino acids. Trimming pared 8 bases from V and 0 bases from J, leaving 20 bases between. The germline gives CDR1 MNHEY, CDR2 SMNVEV (reference sequence). In DNA, the CDR3 is TGTGCCAGCCGATTTTCCACCGGGACGGGCTCCTACGAGCAGTACTTC. Residues: CASRFSTGTGSYEQYF.

V usage is TRBV28 and J usage is TRBJ2-2, with TRBD1 matching over 9 bases. V lost 10 bases to trimming and J lost 7 bases; unmatched junction nucleotides: 7. The CDR3 contains 13 residues. In germline, CDR1 is MDHEN, CDR2 SYDVKM. The CDR3 sequence is CATTGGADGELFF. CDR3 in DNA: TGTGCCACCACAGGGGGCGCCGACGGGGAGCTGTTTTTT.

This clonotype was seen more than once but under ten times. This chain links TRBV6-2 or TRBV6-3 with TRBJ2-7; D is unresolved. The CDR3 runs 15 residues. V was pared by 0 bases and J by 0 bases, with 9 bases between. From germline, CDR1 is MNHEY and CDR2 SVGEGT. CDR3 sequence: CASSYSKRSSYEQYF. CDR3 DNA: TGTGCCAGCAGTTACTCGAAACGGAGCTCCTACGAGCAGTACTTC.

This clonotype has only one observation. V and J are TRBV10-3 and TRBJ2-7; 8 bases line up with TRBD2. The germline V gene has CDR1 ENHRY and CDR2 SYGVKD. The J segment lost 6 bases and the V segment lost 10 bases, leaving 5 bases of the junction unmatched. The CDR3 contains 11 residues. Here the CDR3 reads CATRGGSEQYF. The CDR3 DNA reads as TGTGCCACCCGGGGGGGGAGCGAGCAGTACTTC.

This chain connects TRBV29-1 to TRBJ2-6; TRBD1 aligns across 8 bases. The CDR3 spans 13 residues. The germline gives CDR1 SQVTM, CDR2 ANQGSEA. After removal of 6 bases from V and 2 bases from J, the junction contained 0 bases not matched to a gene. Here the CDR3 reads CSVTGAGANVLTF. The CDR3 nucleotides read TGCAGCGTGACAGGGGCTGGGGCCAACGTCCTGACTTTC.

The chain joins TRBV15 to TRBJ2-3; no clear D. V gave up 6 bases and J gave up 4 bases, with 20 bases separating them. The CDR3 runs 16 residues. CDR1 is LNHNV and CDR2 is YYDKDF in the germline V gene (reference sequence). The CDR3 nucleotides are TGTGCCACCAGTAAAATCGAAGGACCCCGCGCAGATACGCAGTATTTT. This translates into CATSKIEGPRADTQYF. Drawing the rest from reference TRBV15 and TRBJ2-3, the complete variable domain is DAMVIQNPRYQVTQFGKPVTLSCSQTLNHNVMYWYQQKSSQAPKLLFHYYDKDFNNEADTPDNFQSRRPNTSFCFLDIRSPGLGDTAMYLCATSKIEGPRADTQYFGPGTRLTVL.

This clonotype came up a few times. This chain uses TRBV3-1 with TRBJ2-3, with D possibly TRBD2 on 6 matching bases. The CDR3 spans 16 residues. Germline CDR1 reads LGHDT; CDR2 reads YNNKEL (reference sequence). Trimming took off 0 bases at V and 3 bases at J, with 13 bases between the two ends. As DNA, the CDR3 is TGTGCCAGCAGCCAAGATTTTAGCGGTTGGACAGATACGCAGTATTTT. Its protein is CASSQDFSGWTDTQYF.

The V gene is TRBV7-3, the J gene TRBJ2-3; 8 bases line up with TRBD2. This CDR3 spans 16 amino acids. With 0 bases clipped from V and 1 base from J, the junction kept 3 bases outside the gene matches. The germline CDR1 and CDR2 sequences are SGHTA and FQGTGA. The CDR3 spells CASSLTGLGGTDTQYF. The DNA for the CDR3 is TGTGCCAGCAGCTTAACGGGACTAGGGGGCACAGATACGCAGTATTTT.

The V call is TRBV20-1, the J call TRBJ2-1; TRBD2 matches at 9 bases. There are 15 residues in the CDR3. Germline V gene lookup returns CDR1 DFQATT and CDR2 SNEGSKA (reference sequence). With 5 bases clipped from V and 8 bases from J, the junction kept 13 bases outside the gene matches. CDR3 in DNA: TGCAGTGCTGGACCCTTTGGGCGGGGGGGTGATGAGCAGTTCTTC. Its translation is CSAGPFGRGGDEQFF.

In this sample, this clonotype turned up many times. The rearrangement uses TRBV4-2 and TRBJ2-7, with D tentatively TRBD2 (5 bases). Germline V gene sequence: CDR1 LGHNA, CDR2 YNFKEQ. V lost 1 base and J lost 4, with 17 bases in between. This CDR3 is 16 amino acids long. CDR3 coding DNA: TGTGCCAGCAGCCAAGTTATCCCAGTTAGCGATTACGAGCAGTACTTC. Its protein product is CASSQVIPVSDYEQYF.

This clonotype was seen just once. Possible read error: a much larger clone is one base away. The chain joins TRBV18 to TRBJ2-2; D may correspond to TRBD1 or TRBD2 (5 bases each). CDR3 size: 15 residues. Germline V gives CDR1 KGHSH, CDR2 LQKENI. V lost 8 bases to trimming and J lost 1 base, with 14 bases between them. The CDR3 sequence is CASLQGRQNTGELFF. Written as DNA, the CDR3 is TGTGCCAGCCTCCAGGGACGTCAGAACACCGGGGAGCTGTTTTTT.

The chain couples TRBV10-3 to TRBJ1-1, with TRBD1 as a possible D gene (6 bases). CDR1 ENHRY and CDR2 SYGVKD come from the germline V gene. There are 14 residues in the CDR3. Trimming pared 0 bases from V and 4 bases from J, leaving 9 bases between. The CDR3 DNA sequence: TGTGCCATCAGTGAGTCACAGGGTAGCACTGAAGCTTTCTTT. It encodes CAISESQGSTEAFF.

In this sample, this clonotype turned up a few times. The chain has TRBV5-6 and TRBJ2-7; D uncertain. This CDR3 comprises 14 residues. Germline loops: CDR1 SGHDT, CDR2 YYEEEE. The V and J ends lost 0 bases and 6 bases respectively, with 13 bases between them. In DNA, the CDR3 is TGTGCCAGCAGCTTGGATCCTAGTGGGGTCGAGCAGTACTTC. Amino acids: CASSLDPSGVEQYF.

The chain has TRBV20-1 and TRBJ2-1; D not resolved. V lost 6 bases and J 8 bases, leaving 20 bases between the germline ends. The CDR3 sequence is 14 residues long. The germline V gene has CDR1 DFQATT and CDR2 SNEGSKA (reference sequence). The CDR3 nucleotides are TGCAGTGCAACGACGACGCGGCGGCTTCATGAGCAGTTCTTC. Translation: CSATTTRRLHEQFF.

This clonotype has a handful of counts. This sequence joins TRBV11-2 and TRBJ2-1, with 9 bases fitting TRBD2. V trimming: 4 bases; J trimming: 8 bases; junction bases outside the gene matches: 9. In germline, CDR1 is SGHAT, CDR2 FQNNGV. This CDR3 spans 15 amino acids. CDR3 in amino acids: CASSYSGSPRDEQFF. DNA of the CDR3: TGTGCCAGCAGCTATAGCGGGAGTCCCCGGGATGAGCAGTTCTTC.

This clonotype came up a few times. The chain is built from TRBV3-1 and TRBJ2-2; D is possibly TRBD1 (6 bases). There are 12 residues in the CDR3. Trimming took 5 bases from V and 6 from J, leaving 7 bases between them. The germline V gene has CDR1 LGHDT and CDR2 YNNKEL (reference sequence). The CDR3, as DNA: TGTGCCAGCAGCAGGGGGTCCGGGGAGCTGTTTTTT. Translated: CASSRGSGELFF.

This clonotype has just a few counts. V usage is TRBV3-1 and J usage is TRBJ2-2; TRBD1 might be the D (6 bases). With 0 bases removed from V and 3 bases from J, the gap between germline ends came to 14 bases. Per germline, CDR1 LGHDT and CDR2 YNNKEL (reference sequence). The CDR3 consists of 17 residues. CDR3 sequence (DNA): TGTGCCAGCAGCCAAGAACGTGGCAGGGGTGACACCGGGGAGCTGTTTTTT. Translating it yields CASSQERGRGDTGELFF.

This clonotype was observed a few times. The chain couples TRBV12-3 or TRBV12-4 to TRBJ2-5; D is unresolved. Trimming removed 7 bases at V and 4 bases at J, with 10 bases between. The length of the CDR3 is 12 residues. In DNA form, the CDR3 reads TGTGCCAGCACCACTTTTTTAGAGACCCAGTACTTC. It codes for CASTTFLETQYF.

This clonotype was detected only a few times. The chain is built from TRBV3-1 and TRBJ1-2; TRBD1 is a possible D gene (6 bases). The V gene lost 4 bases and the J gene lost 4 bases, with 16 bases spanning the gap. The CDR3 has 15 residues. Germline V gene data show CDR1 as LGHDT and CDR2 as YNNKEL (reference sequence). The CDR3 nucleotides are TGTGCCAGCAGCCTTGGGACAATCGGTTCCTATGGCTACACCTTC. Translated, it gives CASSLGTIGSYGYTF.